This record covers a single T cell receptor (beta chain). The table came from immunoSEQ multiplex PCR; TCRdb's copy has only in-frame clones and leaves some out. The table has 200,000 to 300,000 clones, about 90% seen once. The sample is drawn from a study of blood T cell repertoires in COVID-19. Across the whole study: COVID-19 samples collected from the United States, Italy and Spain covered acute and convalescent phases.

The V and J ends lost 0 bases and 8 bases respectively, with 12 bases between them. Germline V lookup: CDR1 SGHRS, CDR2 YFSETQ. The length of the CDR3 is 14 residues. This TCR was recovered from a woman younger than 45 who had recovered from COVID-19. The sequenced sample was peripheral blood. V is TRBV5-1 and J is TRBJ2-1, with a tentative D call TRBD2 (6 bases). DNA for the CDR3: TGCGCCAGCAGCTTGGAACTAGCTCGCGATGAGCAGTTCTTC. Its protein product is CASSLELARDEQFF.